Shown below are 26 T cell receptor beta chains from a single sample sequenced in a study of shared clonotypes between healthy human individuals. Naive-designated CD8 cells lacked CD45RO, were positively enriched for CCR7, and omitted terminally differentiated effector memory CD45RA+ cells. This table comes from immunoSEQ multiplex PCR, and its TCRdb copy is limited to in-frame clones, with some not included. Here the sample spans around 2,000,000 clones, more than 85% being singletons. Sequenced sample: naive CD8+ T cells from PBMCs. All receptors come from a man aged 18 to 29 in good health. Some clones in this sample may be carry-over from other donors' samples.

This sequence joins TRBV7-9 and TRBJ1-1, with D perhaps matching TRBD1 (6 bases). Germline loops: CDR1 SEHNR, CDR2 FQNEAQ (reference sequence). The V gene lost 1 base and the J gene lost 4 bases, with 10 bases spanning the gap. This CDR3 comprises 14 residues. The CDR3 region is CASSLERGGTEAFF. CDR3 DNA sequence: TGTGCCAGCAGCTTAGAAAGGGGGGGCACTGAAGCTTTCTTT.

Concerning this clone itself: Different DNA sequences within this sample yield the same CDR3. The chain links TRBV28 to TRBJ2-6; D unresolved. In germline, CDR1 is MDHEN, CDR2 SYDVKM. V was pared by 6 bases and J by 4 bases, with 10 bases between. This CDR3 is 14 amino acids long. The CDR3 spells CASSLSLGANVLTF. The CDR3 coding sequence is TGTGCCAGCAGCTTGAGTCTCGGGGCCAACGTCCTGACTTTC.

In its sample, this clone was seen once. This sequence joins TRBV15 and TRBJ2-3, with 9 nucleotides matching TRBD2. V shed 0 bases, J shed 0 bases, and the junction held 25 bases outside the gene matches. This CDR3 comprises 24 residues. Germline V gives CDR1 LNHNV, CDR2 YYDKDF (reference sequence). DNA for the CDR3: TGTGCCACCAGCAGAGATTGGCCCAATATGCAAAACGTCGCTAGCGGGGCGAGCACAGATACGCAGTATTTT. Translated, it gives CATSRDWPNMQNVASGASTDTQYF. Full variable domain (rest looked up from reference TRBV15 and TRBJ2-3): DAMVIQNPRYQVTQFGKPVTLSCSQTLNHNVMYWYQQKSSQAPKLLFHYYDKDFNNEADTPDNFQSRRPNTSFCFLDIRSPGLGDTAMYLCATSRDWPNMQNVASGASTDTQYFGPGTRLTVL.

A note on this clone: Other DNA sequences in this sample translate to the same CDR3. The J gene is TRBJ2-1, the V gene TRBV5-4; a possible D gene is TRBD2 (5 bases). CDR1 is SGHNT and CDR2 is YYREEE in the germline V gene (reference sequence). CDR3 length: 12 amino acids. The germline V and J ends were trimmed by 2 bases and 7 bases, with 7 bases remaining between them. This CDR3 reads CASSLPGNEQFF. CDR3 DNA sequence: TGTGCCAGCAGCTTACCGGGGAATGAGCAGTTCTTC.

This clone was recorded once. This chain connects TRBV7-2 to TRBJ2-5; TRBD2 matches at 9 bases. The trim removed 3 bases at V and 5 bases at J, leaving 10 bases unmatched. The germline gives CDR1 SGHTA, CDR2 FQGNSA. This CDR3 has 16 residues. CDR3 DNA: TGTGCCAGCAGCTTCGGATTAGCGGGAGCGTGGGAGACCCAGTACTTC. This encodes CASSFGLAGAWETQYF. Supplemented by reference TRBV7-2 and TRBJ2-5, the full variable domain reads GAGVSQSPSNKVTEKGKDVELRCDPISGHTALYWYRQSLGQGLEFLIYFQGNSAPDKSGLPSDRFSAERTGGSVSTLTIQRTQQEDSAVYLCASSFGLAGAWETQYFGPGTRLLVL.

The chain's CDR3 is CASSPGTGLYEQYF. In DNA, the CDR3 is TGTGCCAGCAGTCCCGGGACAGGACTTTACGAGCAGTACTTC. The chain is built from TRBV27 and TRBJ2-7; 8 nucleotides match TRBD1. Unmatched junction bases numbered 7, after V lost 5 bases and J lost 4 bases. This CDR3 comprises 14 residues. Per the germline V gene, CDR1 is MNHEY and CDR2 is SMNVEV (reference sequence).

The rearrangement uses TRBV7-3 and TRBJ2-1, with 7 bases that match TRBD2. This CDR3 region has 15 residues. CDR1 SGHTA and CDR2 FQGTGA come from the germline V gene. V was clipped by 3 bases and J by 7 bases; unmatched bases: 9. This CDR3 is CASSLGAGVMNEQFF. The CDR3, as DNA: TGTGCCAGCAGCTTGGGTGCGGGAGTGATGAATGAGCAGTTCTTC.

The chain has TRBV28 and TRBJ2-7, with 8 nucleotides matching TRBD2. The ends lost 6 bases at V and 2 bases at J; junction bases unmatched: 9. CDR3 length: 15 residues. Germline V gene data show CDR1 as MDHEN and CDR2 as SYDVKM. DNA of the CDR3: TGTGCCAGCAGCCGAGAGCGGGAGACCCCCTACGAGCAGTACTTC. Translating it yields CASSRERETPYEQYF.

The chain has TRBV29-1 and TRBJ2-3; D not certain. Germline V gene lookup returns CDR1 SQVTM and CDR2 ANQGSEA. This CDR3 region has 13 residues. Trimming removed 1 base from V and 13 bases from J, with 18 bases in between. CDR3 region: CSVEGSLGRAEYF. The CDR3 bases are TGCAGCGTTGAAGGCTCTTTAGGACGAGCAGAGTATTTT.

The chain links TRBV7-2 to TRBJ2-7; D is perhaps TRBD2 (7 bases). Trimming removed 5 bases from V and 6 bases from J, with 17 bases in between. Germline CDR1 and CDR2: SGHTA and FQGNSA. CDR3 length: 14 amino acids. The CDR3 loop reads CASSARGWEGEQYF. In nucleotides, the CDR3 is TGTGCCAGCAGCGCTAGGGGGTGGGAGGGCGAGCAGTACTTC.

The V and J genes are TRBV4-3 and TRBJ2-3, with D possibly being TRBD2 (6 bases). CDR3 size: 18 residues. Germline-derived CDR1 and CDR2 are LGHNA and YSLEER. Trimming pared 0 bases from V and 0 bases from J, leaving 16 bases between. CDR3 amino acids: CASSQDPPSSGSTDTQYF. CDR3 in DNA: TGCGCCAGCAGCCAAGATCCCCCCAGTAGCGGTAGCACAGATACGCAGTATTTT.

This chain links TRBV6-4 with TRBJ2-1; 11 nucleotides align to TRBD2. The CDR3 runs 17 residues. V shed 4 bases, J shed 3 bases, and the junction held 8 bases outside the gene matches. The V gene's germline CDR1 is MRHNA and CDR2 SNTAGT. This chain's CDR3 is CASSAGTSGSGYNEQFF. For the CDR3, the DNA is TGTGCCAGCAGTGCCGGGACTAGCGGTTCTGGCTACAATGAGCAGTTCTTC.

This rearrangement joins TRBV6-1 to TRBJ2-7, with D possibly being TRBD2 (6 bases). The CDR3 runs to 12 residues. V was cut by 6 bases and J by 3 bases, with 9 bases left in between. Germline loops: CDR1 MNHNS, CDR2 SASEGT. Written as DNA, the CDR3 is TGTGCCAGCAGAGCCGGGGGCTACGAGCAGTACTTC. This gives the protein CASRAGGYEQYF.

This clone showed up just once. This rearrangement joins TRBV5-1 to TRBJ2-1, with D maybe TRBD2 (5 bases). This CDR3 region has 15 residues. Germline CDR1 and CDR2: SGHRS and YFSETQ. Between the trimmed V and J ends, which lost 1 base and 5 bases, there was a span of 13 bases. The CDR3 region is CASSLTGFRDNEQFF. The CDR3 DNA reads as TGCGCCAGCAGCTTGACGGGGTTTAGGGACAATGAGCAGTTCTTC.

The rearrangement links TRBV11-2 to TRBJ2-1; TRBD2 agrees at 8 bases. From germline, CDR1 is SGHAT and CDR2 FQNNGV. This CDR3 has 15 amino acids. J was trimmed by 3 bases and V by 3 bases; bases with no gene match: 4. In DNA, the CDR3 is TGTGCCAGCAGCTTTTCAGCGGGAGACTACAATGAGCAGTTCTTC. Translated, it gives CASSFSAGDYNEQFF.

This chain connects TRBV7-2 to TRBJ2-7, with D maybe TRBD2 (6 bases). Germline V gene sequence: CDR1 SGHTA, CDR2 FQGNSA. Between the trimmed V and J ends, which lost 2 bases and 4 bases, there was a span of 18 bases. This CDR3 contains 16 residues. The CDR3 here is CASSLSPIGGVYEQYF. The CDR3 DNA reads as TGTGCCAGCAGCTTATCCCCAATCGGAGGGGTATACGAGCAGTACTTC.

The V and J genes are TRBV21-1 and TRBJ2-2. TRBV21-1 is described as a pseudogene. The CDR3 length is 14 residues. The CDR3 DNA sequence: TGTGCCAGCAGCAAAGGGGAAAACACCGGGGAGCTGTTTTTT. It specifies CASSKGENTGELFF.

The chain combines TRBV12-5 with TRBJ2-7; TRBD2 matches at 10 bases. Germline V gene sequence: CDR1 LGHNT, CDR2 FRNRAP. Unmatched junction bases numbered 15, after V lost 3 bases and J lost 4 bases. This CDR3 contains 18 residues. In DNA, the CDR3 is TGTGCTAGTGGTTTTCCCGACAGAGACAGCGGGAGGGAGTACGAGCAGTACTTC. Translating gives CASGFPDRDSGREYEQYF.

Here the CDR3 reads CASSRLVGGPYEQYF. CDR3 in DNA: TGTGCCAGCAGCCGACTAGTAGGAGGACCCTACGAGCAGTACTTC. The rearrangement uses TRBV27 and TRBJ2-7; maybe TRBD2 (6 bases). Trimming took 6 bases from V and 2 from J, leaving 17 bases between them. The CDR3 covers 15 residues. CDR1 and CDR2 (germline): MNHEY, SMNVEV (reference sequence).

The CDR3 sequence: CASSPDRVAQHF. CDR3 sequence (DNA): TGTGCCAGCAGCCCGGACAGGGTCGCCCAGCATTTT. The rearrangement links TRBV6-1 to TRBJ1-5; 8 positions agree with TRBD1. Germline assignment: CDR1 MNHNS and CDR2 SASEGT. After removal of 6 bases from V and 11 bases from J, the junction contained 6 bases not matched to a gene. The CDR3 contains 12 residues.

J is TRBJ2-3 and V is TRBV27; no reliable D call. Germline V gene data show CDR1 as MNHEY and CDR2 as SMNVEV (reference sequence). The ends were cut back, 6 bases at V and 0 bases at J, with 13 bases in the middle. The CDR3 contains 15 residues. The CDR3 bases are TGTGCCAGCAGCCCGCGGACGGATAGCACAGATACGCAGTATTTT. Protein sequence: CASSPRTDSTDTQYF.

As concerns this clone: Different DNA sequences within this sample yield the same CDR3. This sequence joins TRBV27 and TRBJ2-3; D may match TRBD1 or TRBD2 (6 bases each). The CDR3 extends over 14 amino acids. V was cut by 3 bases and J by 4 bases, with 11 bases left in between. Germline CDR1 and CDR2: MNHEY and SMNVEV (reference sequence). The CDR3 spells CASSLAGGPDTQYF. The DNA for the CDR3 is TGTGCCAGCAGTTTGGCCGGGGGCCCAGATACGCAGTATTTT.

The chain uses TRBV5-1 and TRBJ1-1; weak D call: TRBD1 (6 bases). Trimming left V 5 bases short and J 0 bases short, with 11 bases between. The CDR3 is made up of 14 amino acids. Germline lookup yields CDR1 SGHRS and CDR2 YFSETQ. The CDR3 here is CASRNQGMNTEAFF. The CDR3 nucleotides are TGCGCCAGCAGAAACCAGGGGATGAACACTGAAGCTTTCTTT.

The chain combines TRBV10-3 with TRBJ1-3; D gene uncertain. The ends were cut back, 4 bases at V and 0 bases at J, with 7 bases in the middle. The CDR3 totals 14 residues. Germline values: CDR1 ENHRY, CDR2 SYGVKD. The CDR3 sequence is CAISVKSSGNTIYF. The CDR3 nucleotides read TGTGCCATCAGTGTTAAGAGCTCTGGAAACACCATATATTTT.

A word on this clone: Within the sample, other DNA sequences also encode this same CDR3. The V gene is TRBV13, the J gene TRBJ2-3; D unresolved. Deletions cut 1 base from V and 0 bases from J, with 2 bases between. Germline V CDR1 and CDR2: PRHDT, FYEKMQ (reference sequence). This CDR3 contains 13 residues. The CDR3: CASSLDSTDTQYF. CDR3 nucleotide sequence: TGTGCCAGCAGCTTAGACAGCACAGATACGCAGTATTTT.

Turning to this clone: The identical CDR3 is also encoded by other nucleotide sequences in the sample. This chain links TRBV15 with TRBJ2-3; D gene ambiguous. This CDR3 is built from 13 residues. Trimming pared 5 bases from V and 0 bases from J, leaving 6 bases between. Germline V lookup: CDR1 LNHNV, CDR2 YYDKDF (reference sequence). CDR3 protein: CATSGRSTDTQYF. In nucleotides, the CDR3 is TGTGCCACCAGCGGCAGGAGCACAGATACGCAGTATTTT.